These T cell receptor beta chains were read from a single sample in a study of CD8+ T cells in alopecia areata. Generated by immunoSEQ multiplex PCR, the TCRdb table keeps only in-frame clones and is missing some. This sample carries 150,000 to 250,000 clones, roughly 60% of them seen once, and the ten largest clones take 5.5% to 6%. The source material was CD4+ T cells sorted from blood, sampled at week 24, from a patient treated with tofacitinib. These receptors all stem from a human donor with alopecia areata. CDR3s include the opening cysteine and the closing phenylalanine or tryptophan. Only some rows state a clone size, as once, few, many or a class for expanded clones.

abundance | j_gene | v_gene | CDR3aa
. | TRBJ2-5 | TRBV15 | CATSRVAQEVKTQYF
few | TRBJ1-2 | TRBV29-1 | CSVEGGTSGYTF
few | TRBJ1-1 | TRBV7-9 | CASSFAGDTEAFF
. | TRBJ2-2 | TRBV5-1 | CASSSGDSRAGELFF
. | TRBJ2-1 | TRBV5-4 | CASKARDLAGEHEQFF
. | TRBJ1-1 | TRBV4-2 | CASSQGNTEAFF
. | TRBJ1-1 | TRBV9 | CASAVGSGENTEAFF
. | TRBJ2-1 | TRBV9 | CASSVGRLAGGPTYNEQFF
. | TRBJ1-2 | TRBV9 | CASSFRDRANYGYTF
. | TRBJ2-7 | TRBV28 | CASTERSRDGSYEQYF